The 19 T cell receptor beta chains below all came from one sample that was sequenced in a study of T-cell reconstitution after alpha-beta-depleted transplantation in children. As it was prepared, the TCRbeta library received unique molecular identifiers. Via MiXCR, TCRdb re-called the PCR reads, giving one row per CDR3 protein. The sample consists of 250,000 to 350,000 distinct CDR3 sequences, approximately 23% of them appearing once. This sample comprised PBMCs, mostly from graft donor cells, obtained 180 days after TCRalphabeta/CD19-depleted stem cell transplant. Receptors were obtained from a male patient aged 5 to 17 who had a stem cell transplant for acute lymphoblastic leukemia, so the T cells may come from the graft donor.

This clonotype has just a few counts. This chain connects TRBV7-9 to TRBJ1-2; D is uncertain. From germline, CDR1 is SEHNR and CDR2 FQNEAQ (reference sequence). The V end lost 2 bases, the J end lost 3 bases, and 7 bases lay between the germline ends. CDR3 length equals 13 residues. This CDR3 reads CASSLPGDYGYTF. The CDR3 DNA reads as TGTGCCAGCAGCTTACCCGGAGACTATGGCTACACCTTC.

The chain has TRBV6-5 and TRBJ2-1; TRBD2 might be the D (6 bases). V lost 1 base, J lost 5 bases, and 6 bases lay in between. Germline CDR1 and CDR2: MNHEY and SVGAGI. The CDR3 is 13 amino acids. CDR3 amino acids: CASSYLADNEQFF. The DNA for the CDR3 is TGTGCCAGCAGTTACTTAGCGGACAATGAGCAGTTCTTC.

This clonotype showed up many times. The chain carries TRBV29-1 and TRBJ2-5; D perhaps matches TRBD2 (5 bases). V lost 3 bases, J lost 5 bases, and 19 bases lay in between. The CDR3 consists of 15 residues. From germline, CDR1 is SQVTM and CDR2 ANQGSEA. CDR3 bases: TGCAGCGTTGAGGGGATCGAGGGATGGGAGGAGACCCAGTACTTC. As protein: CSVEGIEGWEETQYF.

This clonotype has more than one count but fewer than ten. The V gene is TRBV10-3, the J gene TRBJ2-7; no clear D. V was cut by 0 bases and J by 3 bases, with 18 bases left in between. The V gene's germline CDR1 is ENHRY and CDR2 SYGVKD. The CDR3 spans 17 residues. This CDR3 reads CAISESNYPYAHYEQYF. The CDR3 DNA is TGTGCCATCAGTGAGTCAAACTACCCTTACGCACACTACGAGCAGTACTTC.

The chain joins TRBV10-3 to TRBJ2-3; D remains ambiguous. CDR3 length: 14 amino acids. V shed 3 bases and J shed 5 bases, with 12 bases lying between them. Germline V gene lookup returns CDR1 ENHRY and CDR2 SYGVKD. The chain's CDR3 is CAISDGTVGDTQYF. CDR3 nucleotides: TGTGCCATCAGTGACGGCACCGTGGGAGATACGCAGTATTTT.

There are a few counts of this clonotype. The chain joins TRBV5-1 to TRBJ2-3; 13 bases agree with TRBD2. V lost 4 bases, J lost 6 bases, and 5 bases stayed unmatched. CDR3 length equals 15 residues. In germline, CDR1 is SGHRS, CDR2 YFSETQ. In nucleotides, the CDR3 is TGCGCCAGCAGCGGCCGACTAGCGGGAGGTGATACGCAGTATTTT. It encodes CASSGRLAGGDTQYF.

In nucleotides, the CDR3 is TGTGCCAGCAGCCAAGAAACAGCCTATAATTCACCCCTCCACTTT. It yields the protein CASSQETAYNSPLHF. The chain employs TRBV3-1 and TRBJ1-6; D call uncertain. V gave up 0 bases and J gave up 2 bases, with 5 bases separating them. Per the germline V gene, CDR1 is LGHDT and CDR2 is YNNKEL (reference sequence). This CDR3 has 15 residues.

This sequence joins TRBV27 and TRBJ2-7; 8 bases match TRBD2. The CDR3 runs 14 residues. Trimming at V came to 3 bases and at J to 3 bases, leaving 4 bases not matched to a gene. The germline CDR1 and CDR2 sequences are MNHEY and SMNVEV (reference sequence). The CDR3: CASSFLAGRYEQYF. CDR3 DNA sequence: TGTGCCAGCAGTTTTCTAGCGGGCCGCTACGAGCAGTACTTC.

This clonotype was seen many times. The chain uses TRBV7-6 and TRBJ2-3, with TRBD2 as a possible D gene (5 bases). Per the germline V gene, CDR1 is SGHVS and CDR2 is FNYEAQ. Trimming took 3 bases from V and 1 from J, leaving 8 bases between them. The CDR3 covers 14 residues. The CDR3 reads CASSFSGRTDTQYF. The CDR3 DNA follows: TGTGCCAGCAGCTTCAGCGGCCGCACAGATACGCAGTATTTT.

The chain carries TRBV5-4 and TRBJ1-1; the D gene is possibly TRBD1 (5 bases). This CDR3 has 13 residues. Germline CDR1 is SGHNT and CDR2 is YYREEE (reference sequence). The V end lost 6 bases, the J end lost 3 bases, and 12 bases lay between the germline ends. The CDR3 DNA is TGTGCCAGCAACTATGGACAACACACTGAAGCTTTCTTT. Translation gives CASNYGQHTEAFF.

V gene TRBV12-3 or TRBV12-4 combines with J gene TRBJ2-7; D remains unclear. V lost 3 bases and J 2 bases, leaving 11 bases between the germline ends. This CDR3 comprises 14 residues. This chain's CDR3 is CASSFSGLAYEQYF. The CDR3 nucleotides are TGTGCCAGCAGTTTCTCCGGGCTAGCCTACGAGCAGTACTTC.

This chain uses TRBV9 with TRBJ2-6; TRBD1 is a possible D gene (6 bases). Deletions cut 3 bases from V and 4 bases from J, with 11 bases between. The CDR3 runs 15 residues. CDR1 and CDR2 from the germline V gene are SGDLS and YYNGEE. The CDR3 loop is CASSGRGTGANVLTF. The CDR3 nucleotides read TGTGCCAGCAGCGGAAGGGGGACGGGGGCCAACGTCCTGACTTTC.

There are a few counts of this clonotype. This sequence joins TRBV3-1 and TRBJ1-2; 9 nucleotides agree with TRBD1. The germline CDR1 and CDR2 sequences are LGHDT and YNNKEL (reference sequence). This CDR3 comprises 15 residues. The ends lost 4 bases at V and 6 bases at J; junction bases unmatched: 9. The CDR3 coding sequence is TGTGCCAGCAGCCTCCGGGACAGGGCTACCCATGGCTACACCTTC. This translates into CASSLRDRATHGYTF.

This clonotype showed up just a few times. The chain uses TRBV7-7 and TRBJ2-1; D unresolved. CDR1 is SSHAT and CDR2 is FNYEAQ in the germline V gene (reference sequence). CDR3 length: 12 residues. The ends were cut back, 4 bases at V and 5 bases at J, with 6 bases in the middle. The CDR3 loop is CASSSFNNEQFF. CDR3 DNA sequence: TGTGCCAGCAGCTCCTTTAACAATGAGCAGTTCTTC.

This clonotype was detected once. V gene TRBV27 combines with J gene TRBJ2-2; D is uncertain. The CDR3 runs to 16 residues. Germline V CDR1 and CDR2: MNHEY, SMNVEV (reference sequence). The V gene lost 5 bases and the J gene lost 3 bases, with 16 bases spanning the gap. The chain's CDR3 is CASSPIAIRYTGELFF. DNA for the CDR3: TGTGCCAGCAGTCCCATAGCCATCCGATACACCGGGGAGCTGTTTTTT.

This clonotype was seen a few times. The CDR3 nucleotides are TGTGCCAGCAGCTTAGCCTGGGTATTGGGCACCGGGGAGCTGTTTTTT. This gives the protein CASSLAWVLGTGELFF. The chain carries TRBV7-2 and TRBJ2-2; D is uncertain. Germline assignment: CDR1 SGHTA and CDR2 FQGNSA. Trimming removed 0 bases from V and 4 bases from J, with 12 bases in between. The CDR3 has 16 amino acids.

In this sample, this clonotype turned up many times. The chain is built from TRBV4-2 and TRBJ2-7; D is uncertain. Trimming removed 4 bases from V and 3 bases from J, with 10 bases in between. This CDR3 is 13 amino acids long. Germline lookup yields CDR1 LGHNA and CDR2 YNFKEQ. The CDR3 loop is CASSPGRIYEQYF. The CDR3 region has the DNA TGTGCCAGCAGCCCAGGACGGATCTACGAGCAGTACTTC.

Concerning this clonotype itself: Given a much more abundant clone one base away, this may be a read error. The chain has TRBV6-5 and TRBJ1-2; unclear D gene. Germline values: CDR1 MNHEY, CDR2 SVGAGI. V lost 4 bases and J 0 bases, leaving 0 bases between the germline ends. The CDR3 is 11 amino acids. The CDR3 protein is CASSSNYGYTF. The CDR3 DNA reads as TGTGCCAGCAGTTCTAACTATGGCTACACCTTC.

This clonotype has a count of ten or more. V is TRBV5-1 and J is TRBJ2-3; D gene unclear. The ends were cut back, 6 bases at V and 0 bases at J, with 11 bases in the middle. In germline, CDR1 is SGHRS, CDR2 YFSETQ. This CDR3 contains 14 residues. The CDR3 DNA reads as TGCGCCAGCACGCTAGGGCCTAGCACAGATACGCAGTATTTT. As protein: CASTLGPSTDTQYF.